This passage covers 18 T cell receptor beta chains from one sample sequenced in a study of blood T cell repertoires in COVID-19. The assay was immunoSEQ multiplex PCR, and TCRdb's table has in-frame clones only and misses some. Here the sample spans roughly 290,000 clones, approximately 86% being singletons. Input material: peripheral blood. These receptors were taken from a human donor with COVID-19, enrolled during active disease. The donor label of this sample is uncertain.

The chain carries TRBV27 and TRBJ2-6, with 7 bases that match TRBD1. Germline trimming cut 6 bases from V and 2 bases from J; bases unmatched to any gene: 13. Per germline, CDR1 MNHEY and CDR2 SMNVEV (reference sequence). The CDR3 extends over 18 amino acids. This CDR3 reads CASSPRDSQTPGANVLTF. The DNA for the CDR3 is TGTGCCAGCAGCCCCCGGGACAGCCAAACTCCTGGGGCCAACGTCCTGACTTTC. Based on the CDR3 plus reference TRBV27 and TRBJ2-6, the full variable domain is EAQVTQNPRYLITVTGKKLTVTCSQNMNHEYMSWYRQDPGLGLRQIYYSMNVEVTDKGDVPEGYKVSRKEKRNFPLILESPSPNQTSLYFCASSPRDSQTPGANVLTFGAGSRLTVL.

The chain joins TRBV13 to TRBJ1-2; possibly TRBD1 for D (6 bases). Germline V gene sequence: CDR1 PRHDT, CDR2 FYEKMQ (reference sequence). Trimming shortened V by 5 bases and J by 0 bases, and 10 bases separated the two germline ends. This CDR3 region has 14 residues. The CDR3 sequence: CASSGQSPNYGYTF. The DNA for the CDR3 is TGTGCCAGCAGCGGACAGTCTCCTAACTATGGCTACACCTTC.

The rearrangement links TRBV9 to TRBJ1-3; perhaps TRBD1 as D (5 bases). The germline V gene encodes CDR1 SGDLS and CDR2 YYNGEE. V was shortened by 0 bases and J by 8 bases, with 15 bases between the two germline ends. CDR3 length equals 15 residues. The CDR3 DNA is TGTGCCAGCAGCGTAGGGGCAGGGTTAGAATACACCATATATTTT. This codes for CASSVGAGLEYTIYF.

The chain joins TRBV27 to TRBJ2-3, with 8 nucleotides matching TRBD1. V lost 5 bases and J lost 8; bases outside the gene matches: 18. Germline lookup yields CDR1 MNHEY and CDR2 SMNVEV (reference sequence). This CDR3 spans 17 amino acids. In nucleotides, the CDR3 is TGTGCCAGCAGTACGCAGGGCCTGACAGGGGCCCTCGGTACGCAGTATTTT. This sequence encodes CASSTQGLTGALGTQYF.

This rearrangement joins TRBV2 to TRBJ1-5, with a weak D call TRBD1 (6 bases). The CDR3 loop spans 15 amino acids. Trimming took 6 bases from V and 0 from J, leaving 12 bases between them. CDR1 is SNHLY and CDR2 is FYNNEI in the germline V gene. The CDR3, as DNA: TGTGCCAGCAGCCTGGACAGCCCTAGCAATCAGCCCCAGCATTTT. Translation: CASSLDSPSNQPQHF. Full variable domain (remainder filled in from reference TRBV2 and TRBJ1-5): EPEVTQTPSHQVTQMGQEVILRCVPISNHLYFYWYRQILGQKVEFLVSFYNNEISEKSEIFDDQFSVERPDGSNFTLKIRSTKLEDSAMYFCASSLDSPSNQPQHFGDGTRLSIL.

As for this clone: One junction end does not reproduce the germline sequence, and a read error may be involved. The CDR3 DNA follows: TGTGCTAGCAGCCCGTGGACCGGGACAGGGGGCCAAGAGACCCAGTACTTC. It is translated as CASSPWTGTGGQETQYF. The chain employs TRBV7-7 and TRBJ2-5, with 11 bases lining up with TRBD1. Germline CDR1 and CDR2: SSHAT and FNYEAQ (reference sequence). This CDR3 region has 17 residues. Full variable domain (remainder filled in from reference TRBV7-7 and TRBJ2-5): GAGVSQSPRYKVTKRGQDVTLRCDPISSHATLYWYQQALGQGPEFLTYFNYEAQPDKSGLPSDRFSAERPEGSISTLTIQRTEQRDSAMYRCASSPWTGTGGQETQYFGPGTRLLVL.

The chain uses TRBV6-5 and TRBJ1-1; D remains ambiguous. Looked up from germline, CDR1 is MNHEY and CDR2 is SVGAGI. This CDR3 region has 11 residues. V lost 7 bases to trimming and J lost 7 bases, with 10 bases between them. The DNA of the CDR3 is TGTGCCAGCACCCAGGCCGTTGAAGCTTTCTTT. Translation: CASTQAVEAFF.

The chain joins TRBV29-1 to TRBJ2-3, with TRBD1 matching 10 bases. From germline, CDR1 is SQVTM and CDR2 ANQGSEA. This CDR3 has 17 residues. V dropped 1 base and J dropped 4; count of bases not matched to a gene: 11. In DNA form, the CDR3 reads TGCAGCGTTGAAGCGCTCCGGACAGGGGGTATCGCAGATACGCAGTATTTT. It codes for CSVEALRTGGIADTQYF.

V usage is TRBV5-1 and J usage is TRBJ1-1; a possible D gene is TRBD1 (5 bases). Germline CDR1 and CDR2: SGHRS and YFSETQ. The germline V and J ends were trimmed by 3 bases and 1 base, with 16 bases remaining between them. This CDR3 comprises 16 residues. The CDR3 DNA reads TGCGCCAGCAGCTCCGCCTGGGGCGGGGGGAACACTGAAGCTTTCTTT. Translation gives CASSSAWGGGNTEAFF.

V usage is TRBV28 and J usage is TRBJ2-3, with D possibly matching TRBD2 (7 bases). The CDR3 is 13 amino acids. Trimming pared 9 bases from V and 3 bases from J, leaving 13 bases between. Germline V gene sequence: CDR1 MDHEN, CDR2 SYDVKM. The CDR3, as DNA: TGTGCCAGTGGGGGGGCCGCGACAGATACGCAGTATTTT. It specifies CASGGAATDTQYF.

The chain is built from TRBV5-1 and TRBJ2-1, with 11 bases aligning to TRBD2. Germline CDR1 and CDR2: SGHRS and YFSETQ. The V gene end was trimmed by 4 bases and the J gene end by 4 bases; junction bases not matched to a gene: 7. The CDR3 consists of 16 residues. The CDR3 sequence is CASSTGTSGRYNEQFF. CDR3 nucleotide sequence: TGCGCCAGCAGCACAGGCACTAGCGGGAGATACAATGAGCAGTTCTTC.

Turning to this clone: Other DNA sequences of this sample code for an identical CDR3. This CDR3 is CASSEAGGTDTQYF. The CDR3, as DNA: TGTGCCAGCAGTGAGGCGGGGGGCACAGATACGCAGTATTTT. The chain recombines TRBV6-1 with TRBJ2-3; 7 bases are shared with TRBD2. Trimming at V came to 3 bases and at J to 1 base, leaving 1 base not matched to a gene. The CDR3 loop spans 14 amino acids. Germline values: CDR1 MNHNS, CDR2 SASEGT.

The rearrangement uses TRBV9 and TRBJ2-1; TRBD1 is a possible D gene (6 bases). The length of the CDR3 is 13 residues. Looked up from germline, CDR1 is SGDLS and CDR2 is YYNGEE. V was cut by 3 bases and J by 14 bases, with 18 bases left in between. The CDR3 here is CASSGRGSAKKFF. DNA for the CDR3: TGTGCCAGCAGCGGCAGGGGATCAGCGAAGAAGTTCTTC.

The chain uses TRBV25-1 and TRBJ1-3, with D perhaps TRBD1 (6 bases). CDR1 is MGHDK, CDR2 SYGVNS, per germline. The CDR3 length is 15 residues. Trimming took off 4 bases at V and 0 bases at J, with 10 bases between the two ends. The CDR3 DNA follows: TGTGCCAGCAGTGCCACAGGGAGCTCTGGAAACACCATATATTTT. Translated, it gives CASSATGSSGNTIYF. The full variable domain, with the rest looked up from reference TRBV25-1 and TRBJ1-3, is EADIYQTPRYLVIGTGKKITLECSQTMGHDKMYWYQQDPGMELHLIHYSYGVNSTEKGDLSSESTVSRIRTEHFPLTLESARPSHTSQYLCASSATGSSGNTIYFGEGSWLTVV.

The V and J genes are TRBV29-1 and TRBJ1-2; 10 nucleotides match TRBD1. The length of the CDR3 is 15 residues. Germline CDR1 SQVTM, CDR2 ANQGSEA. V lost 1 base, J lost 7 bases, and 9 bases stayed unmatched. The CDR3 loop reads CSVEVGGQGVSGYTF. Here the CDR3 DNA reads TGCAGCGTTGAAGTGGGAGGACAGGGGGTTAGTGGCTACACCTTC.

The V gene is TRBV3-1 (or the pseudogene TRBV3-2), the J gene TRBJ2-3; 9 bases map to TRBD2. Per the germline V gene, CDR1 is LGHDT and CDR2 is YNNKEL (reference sequence). The CDR3 loop spans 19 amino acids. J gave up 0 bases and V 3 bases, and 13 bases lay outside the gene matches. CDR3 bases: TGTGCCAGCAGCCATGGCGGGGCGGGAGGGCCCCTCAGCACAGATACGCAGTATTTT. It specifies CASSHGGAGGPLSTDTQYF.

This rearrangement joins TRBV15 to TRBJ1-5; 7 bases map to TRBD1. V lost 0 bases, J lost 5 bases, and 10 bases stayed unmatched. CDR1 is LNHNV, CDR2 YYDKDF, per germline (reference sequence). The CDR3 is 17 amino acids. The CDR3 coding sequence is TGTGCCACCAGCAGAGATCGATCCAGGGGGAATCATCAGCCCCAGCATTTT. Translated, it gives CATSRDRSRGNHQPQHF.

This sequence joins TRBV2 and TRBJ2-2; a possible D gene is TRBD2 (5 bases). The CDR3 runs 16 residues. V was cut by 1 base and J by 3 bases, with 12 bases left in between. The germline gives CDR1 SNHLY, CDR2 FYNNEI. The CDR3 reads CASSEEASPHTGELFF. The CDR3, as DNA: TGTGCCAGCAGTGAAGAGGCTAGCCCTCACACCGGGGAGCTGTTTTTT.